The 25 T cell receptor beta chains below were found in one sample sequenced in a study of blood T cell repertoires in COVID-19. TCRdb keeps only in-frame clones here, not all; method: immunoSEQ multiplex PCR. This sample has some 350,000 clones; roughly 86% occur once, and the top ten carry around 3%. The material sequenced was peripheral blood. The receptors come from a human donor in a cohort sampled during active COVID-19.

This chain uses TRBV30 with TRBJ2-3; D not resolved. Germline assignment: CDR1 GTSNPN and CDR2 SVGIG (reference sequence). V was trimmed by 2 bases and J by 4 bases, leaving 10 bases between them. The CDR3 length is 13 residues. CDR3 region: CAWSWVEADTQYF. In nucleotides, the CDR3 is TGTGCCTGGAGTTGGGTAGAGGCAGATACGCAGTATTTT.

V is TRBV18 and J is TRBJ2-3, with TRBD2 matching 7 bases. The trim removed 5 bases at V and 2 bases at J, leaving 13 bases unmatched. Germline V gives CDR1 KGHSH, CDR2 LQKENI. This CDR3 region has 17 residues. The CDR3: CASSGLAGTIPTDTQYF. Here the CDR3 DNA reads TGTGCCAGCTCAGGCTTGGCCGGGACTATACCCACAGATACGCAGTATTTT.

V and J are TRBV28 and TRBJ1-2, with TRBD1 matching over 7 bases. The CDR3 length is 12 residues. CDR1 and CDR2 (germline): MDHEN, SYDVKM. With V trimmed by 6 bases and J by 6 bases, 4 bases remained unmatched. The CDR3 DNA reads TGTGCCAGCAGAGGGGGCGAGAATGGCTACACCTTC. Translated, it gives CASRGGENGYTF.

This chain joins TRBV19 and TRBJ2-1; 8 bases match TRBD2. With V trimmed by 5 bases and J by 7 bases, 7 bases remained unmatched. The CDR3 is 14 amino acids. Germline loops: CDR1 LNHDA, CDR2 SQIVND (reference sequence). The CDR3 nucleotides read TGTGCCAGTAGTGGGGTAGCGGGAAGGAATGAGCAGTTCTTC. Encoded protein: CASSGVAGRNEQFF. Full variable domain (outside the CDR3, taken from reference TRBV19 and TRBJ2-1): DGGITQSPKYLFRKEGQNVTLSCEQNLNHDAMYWYRQDPGQGLRLIYYSQIVNDFQKGDIAEGYSVSREKKESFPLTVTSAQKNPTAFYLCASSGVAGRNEQFFGPGTRLTVL.

This clone turned up a few times. The chain uses TRBV10-2 and TRBJ1-5; the D gene is possibly TRBD1 (5 bases). CDR3 length: 15 residues. Trimming took 3 bases from V and 5 from J, leaving 14 bases between them. CDR1 and CDR2 from the germline V gene are WSHSY and SAAADI. The CDR3 here is CASSDRAGKHQPQHF. The CDR3, as DNA: TGCGCCAGCAGTGACCGGGCAGGGAAGCATCAGCCCCAGCATTTT.

The rearrangement links TRBV7-2 to TRBJ2-1; 10 bases are shared with TRBD2. The germline V gene has CDR1 SGHTA and CDR2 FQGNSA. The CDR3 runs 17 residues. V shed 5 bases and J 4 bases; nucleotides not matched to a gene: 11. CDR3 sequence: CASSRQPGTSAYNEQFF. The CDR3 nucleotides are TGTGCCAGCAGCCGCCAACCCGGGACTAGCGCGTACAATGAGCAGTTCTTC.

This rearrangement joins TRBV10-3 to TRBJ2-3; 11 bases are shared with TRBD2. Losses at the gene ends were 5 bases for V and 0 bases for J; bases not matched to a gene: 4. CDR1 and CDR2 from the germline V gene are ENHRY and SYGVKD. This CDR3 region has 16 residues. Written as DNA, the CDR3 is TGTGCCATCAGTACGGGACTAGCGGTTAGCACAGATACGCAGTATTTT. This gives the protein CAISTGLAVSTDTQYF.

The V gene is TRBV4-1, the J gene TRBJ1-2; D gene unclear. This CDR3 comprises 14 residues. Germline-derived CDR1 and CDR2 are MGHRA and YSYEKL. V dropped 0 bases and J dropped 8 bases, with 13 bases sitting between them. The CDR3 is CASSQDGEARGYTF. As DNA, the CDR3 is TGCGCCAGCAGCCAAGATGGGGAGGCCCGCGGCTACACCTTC.

This clone was detected once. The J gene is TRBJ1-1, the V gene TRBV10-2; D may be TRBD1 (5 bases). CDR1 is WSHSY, CDR2 SAAADI, per germline. The length of the CDR3 is 13 residues. The V end lost 4 bases, the J end lost 3 bases, and 9 bases lay between the germline ends. CDR3 loop: CASSGGGYTEAFF. The DNA of the CDR3 is TGCGCCAGCAGTGGGGGGGGGTACACTGAAGCTTTCTTT.

The CDR3 DNA sequence: TGTGCCTGGACGAGCGGGGACACTAGCACAGATACGCAGTATTTT. This gives the protein CAWTSGDTSTDTQYF. The genes are TRBV30 and TRBJ2-3, with D possibly TRBD2 on 7 matching bases. Germline V lookup: CDR1 GTSNPN, CDR2 SVGIG (reference sequence). The V end lost 4 bases, the J end lost 0 bases, and 14 bases lay between the germline ends. This CDR3 comprises 15 residues.

V gene TRBV7-3 combines with J gene TRBJ2-3; 9 nucleotides align to TRBD1. Per germline, CDR1 SGHTA and CDR2 FQGTGA. After removal of 5 bases from V and 2 bases from J, the junction contained 2 bases not matched to a gene. The CDR3 consists of 14 residues. The chain's CDR3 is CASSRDRATDTQYF. CDR3 DNA sequence: TGTGCCAGCAGCAGGGACAGGGCCACAGATACGCAGTATTTT.

The chain couples TRBV10-1 to TRBJ2-5; 8 bases align to TRBD1. Per the germline V gene, CDR1 is WNHNN and CDR2 is SYGVQD (reference sequence). V gave up 2 bases and J gave up 5 bases; unmatched junction bases: 13. The length of the CDR3 is 17 residues. CDR3 DNA sequence: TGCGCCAGCAGTGAGCCTAGAGTCTCGGACAGGGAGGAGACCCAGTACTTC. Translating it yields CASSEPRVSDREETQYF.

CDR3 loop: CASSLSGGGEQFF. The CDR3 DNA is TGTGCCAGCAGCTTATCAGGAGGCGGAGAGCAGTTCTTC. This chain connects TRBV7-3 to TRBJ2-1; D may be TRBD2 (5 bases). Germline lookup yields CDR1 SGHTA and CDR2 FQGTGA. CDR3 length equals 13 residues. The germline V and J ends were trimmed by 2 bases and 10 bases, with 12 bases remaining between them.

J is TRBJ2-7 and V is TRBV5-1; tentatively, D is TRBD2 (6 bases). Trimming removed 7 bases at V and 0 bases at J, with 14 bases between. The CDR3 is 14 amino acids. The germline CDR1 and CDR2 sequences are SGHRS and YFSETQ. CDR3 in DNA: TGCGCCAGCCGCCGGCAGGGAGGCTCCTACGAGCAGTACTTC. It is translated as CASRRQGGSYEQYF.

J is TRBJ2-5 and V is TRBV7-6; D perhaps matches TRBD1 (5 bases). Trimming took off 4 bases at V and 1 base at J, with 16 bases between the two ends. Germline lookup yields CDR1 SGHVS and CDR2 FNYEAQ. The CDR3 loop spans 16 amino acids. The CDR3 DNA reads as TGTGCCAGCAGCTACGGACAAGGCGCCGCCCAAGAGACCCAGTACTTC. It is translated as CASSYGQGAAQETQYF.

A single count supports this clone. In DNA, the CDR3 is TGTGCCAGCAGCGTAGCAGGGGGTTCGGCAGATACGCAGTATTTT. This sequence encodes CASSVAGGSADTQYF. V usage is TRBV9 and J usage is TRBJ2-3; TRBD1 agrees at 7 bases. V lost 0 bases, J lost 4 bases, and 5 bases stayed unmatched. CDR1 and CDR2 from the germline V gene are SGDLS and YYNGEE. This CDR3 is 15 amino acids long.

The chain links TRBV7-8 to TRBJ2-1; no definite D call. Germline CDR1 reads SGHVS; CDR2 reads FQNEAQ. The CDR3 has 12 residues. The V and J ends lost 1 base and 10 bases respectively, with 8 bases between them. Here the CDR3 DNA reads TGTGCCAGCAGCTTAGGGTTTGCGGAGCAGTTCTTC. Translation gives CASSLGFAEQFF.

The chain carries TRBV27 and TRBJ2-2; weak D call: TRBD1 (6 bases). Germline CDR1 reads MNHEY; CDR2 reads SMNVEV (reference sequence). The CDR3 has 17 residues. Trimming cost V 2 bases and J 5 bases, with 18 bases left between them. CDR3 sequence: CASSLRGQQRRTGELFF. CDR3 in DNA: TGTGCCAGCAGTTTAAGGGGACAACAGCGGAGAACCGGGGAGCTGTTTTTT.

V is TRBV29-1 and J is TRBJ2-7, with D tentatively TRBD1 (6 bases). CDR1 is SQVTM and CDR2 is ANQGSEA in the germline V gene. The CDR3 loop spans 12 amino acids. Trimming stripped 5 bases from V and 3 bases from J, with 11 bases between. Here the CDR3 reads CSVRGSGYEQYF. CDR3 coding DNA: TGCAGCGTTAGGGGGTCGGGCTACGAGCAGTACTTC.

This chain links TRBV28 with TRBJ1-4, with a tentative D call TRBD1 (6 bases). Trimming took 2 bases from V and 3 from J, leaving 19 bases between them. This CDR3 contains 18 residues. Germline loops: CDR1 MDHEN, CDR2 SYDVKM. CDR3 bases: TGTGCCAGCAGTTTAAAGAGGACAGCCTTTTTATCTAATGAAAAACTGTTTTTT. As protein: CASSLKRTAFLSNEKLFF.

This clone was seen a single time. The chain couples TRBV9 to TRBJ2-1; a possible D gene is TRBD2 (5 bases). The CDR3 length is 13 residues. Germline lookup yields CDR1 SGDLS and CDR2 YYNGEE. The V end was cut by 0 bases, the J end by 9 bases, with 10 bases between. Here the CDR3 reads CASSVDLASEQFF. Here the CDR3 DNA reads TGTGCCAGCAGCGTAGACCTAGCTTCTGAGCAGTTCTTC.

This clone occurred a few times. This chain links TRBV19 with TRBJ2-1; maybe TRBD2 (6 bases). Germline CDR1 is LNHDA and CDR2 is SQIVND (reference sequence). V lost 10 bases to trimming and J lost 0 bases, with 19 bases between them. This CDR3 comprises 16 residues. CDR3 protein: CATTPLAASSYNEQFF. DNA of the CDR3: TGTGCCACCACACCACTAGCCGCGAGCTCCTACAATGAGCAGTTCTTC.

The chain has TRBV11-2 and TRBJ1-1, with D perhaps matching TRBD1 (6 bases). The CDR3 consists of 17 residues. Between the trimmed V and J ends, which lost 0 bases and 3 bases, there was a span of 17 bases. Per the germline V gene, CDR1 is SGHAT and CDR2 is FQNNGV. Written as DNA, the CDR3 is TGTGCCAGCAGCTTAGATCATGGGGGCGGCGGTTACACTGAAGCTTTCTTT. It is translated as CASSLDHGGGGYTEAFF.

V usage is TRBV4-1 and J usage is TRBJ2-7, with TRBD2 matching over 7 bases. The CDR3 has 16 amino acids. The V and J ends lost 0 bases and 6 bases, in that order; junction bases with no gene match: 11. Germline V CDR1 and CDR2: MGHRA, YSYEKL. In nucleotides, the CDR3 is TGCGCCAGCAGCCAAGAGAGGGACTCCGGGGAGGGCGAGCAGTACTTC. Its translation: CASSQERDSGEGEQYF.

The rearrangement joins TRBV27 to TRBJ1-5; no clear D. Germline V gene lookup returns CDR1 MNHEY and CDR2 SMNVEV (reference sequence). The CDR3 spans 12 residues. V lost 6 bases and J lost 6, with 9 bases in between. CDR3 amino acids: CASSSPGQPQHF. DNA of the CDR3: TGTGCCAGCAGCTCGCCGGGTCAGCCCCAGCATTTT.